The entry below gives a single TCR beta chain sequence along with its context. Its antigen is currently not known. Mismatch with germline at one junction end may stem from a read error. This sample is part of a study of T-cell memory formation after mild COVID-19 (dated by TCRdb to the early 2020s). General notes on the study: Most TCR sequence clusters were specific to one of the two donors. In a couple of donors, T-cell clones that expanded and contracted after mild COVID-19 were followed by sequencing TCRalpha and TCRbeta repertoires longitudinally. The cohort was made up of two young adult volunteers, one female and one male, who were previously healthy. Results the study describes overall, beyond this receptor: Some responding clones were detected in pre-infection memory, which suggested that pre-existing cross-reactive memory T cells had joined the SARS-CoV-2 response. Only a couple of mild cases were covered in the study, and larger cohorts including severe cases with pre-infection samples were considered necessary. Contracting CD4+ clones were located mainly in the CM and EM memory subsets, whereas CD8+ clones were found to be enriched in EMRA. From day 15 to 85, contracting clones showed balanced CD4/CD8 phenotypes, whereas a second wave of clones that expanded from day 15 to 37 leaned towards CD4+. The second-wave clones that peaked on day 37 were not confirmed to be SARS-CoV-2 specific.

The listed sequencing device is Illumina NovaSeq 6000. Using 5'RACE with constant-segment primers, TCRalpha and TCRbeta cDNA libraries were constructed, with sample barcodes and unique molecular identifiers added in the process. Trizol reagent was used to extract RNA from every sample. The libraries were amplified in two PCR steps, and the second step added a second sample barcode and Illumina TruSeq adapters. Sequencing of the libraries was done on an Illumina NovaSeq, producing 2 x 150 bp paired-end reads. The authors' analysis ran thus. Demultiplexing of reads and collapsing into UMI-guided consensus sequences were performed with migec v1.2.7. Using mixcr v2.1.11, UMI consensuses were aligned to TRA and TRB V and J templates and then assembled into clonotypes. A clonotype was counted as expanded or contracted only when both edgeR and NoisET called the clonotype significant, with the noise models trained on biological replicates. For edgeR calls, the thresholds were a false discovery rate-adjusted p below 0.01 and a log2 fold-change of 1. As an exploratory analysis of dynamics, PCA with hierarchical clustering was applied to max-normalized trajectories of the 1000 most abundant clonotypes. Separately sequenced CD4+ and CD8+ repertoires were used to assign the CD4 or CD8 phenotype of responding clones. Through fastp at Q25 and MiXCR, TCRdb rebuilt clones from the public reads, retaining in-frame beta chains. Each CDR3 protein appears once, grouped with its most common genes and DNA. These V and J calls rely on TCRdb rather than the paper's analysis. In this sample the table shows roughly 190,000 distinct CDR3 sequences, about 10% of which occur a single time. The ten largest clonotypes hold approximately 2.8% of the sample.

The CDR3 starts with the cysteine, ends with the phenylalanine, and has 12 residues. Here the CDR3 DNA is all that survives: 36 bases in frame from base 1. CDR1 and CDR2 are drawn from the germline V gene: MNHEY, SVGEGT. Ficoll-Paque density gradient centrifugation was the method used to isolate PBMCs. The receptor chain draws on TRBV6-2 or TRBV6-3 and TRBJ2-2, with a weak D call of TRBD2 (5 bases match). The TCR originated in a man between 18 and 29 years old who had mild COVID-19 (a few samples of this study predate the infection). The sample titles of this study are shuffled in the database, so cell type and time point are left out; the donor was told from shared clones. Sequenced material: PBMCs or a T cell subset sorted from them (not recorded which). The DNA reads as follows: TGTGCCAGCAGAGCTGGGTCCGGGAAGCTGTTTTTT. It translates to CASRAGSGKLFF.